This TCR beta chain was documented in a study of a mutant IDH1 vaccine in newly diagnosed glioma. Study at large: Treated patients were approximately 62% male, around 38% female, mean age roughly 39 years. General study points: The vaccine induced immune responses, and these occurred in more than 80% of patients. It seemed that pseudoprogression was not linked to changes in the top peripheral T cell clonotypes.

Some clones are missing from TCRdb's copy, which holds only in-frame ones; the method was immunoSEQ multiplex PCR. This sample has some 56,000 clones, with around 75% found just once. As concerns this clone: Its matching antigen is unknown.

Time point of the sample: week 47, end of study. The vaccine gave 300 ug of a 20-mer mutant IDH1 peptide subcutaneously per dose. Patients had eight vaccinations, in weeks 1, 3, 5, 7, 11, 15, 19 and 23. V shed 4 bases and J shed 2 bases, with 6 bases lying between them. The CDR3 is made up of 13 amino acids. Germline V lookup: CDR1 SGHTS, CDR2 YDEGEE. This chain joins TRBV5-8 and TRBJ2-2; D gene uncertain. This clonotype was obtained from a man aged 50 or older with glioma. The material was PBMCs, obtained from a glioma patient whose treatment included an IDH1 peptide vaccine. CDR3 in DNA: TGTGCCAGCAGCGAGGCAAACACCGGGGAGCTGTTTTTT. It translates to CASSEANTGELFF.